These T cell receptor beta chains were read from a single sample in a study of naive and memory T cell subsets. In TCRdb, the UMI-ligation and nested PCR reads were re-called with MiXCR into one record per CDR3 protein. The profile shows approximately 150,000 distinct CDR3 sequences, about a fifth of them singletons. Sequencing used naive CD8+ T cells from blood. Receptor source: a human donor in good health. Each CDR3 is given with its conserved first and last residue. The D gene is left open where the match is weak.

CDR3: CASSPASGDYNEQFF
J: TRBJ2-1
D: TRBD2
V: TRBV7-9

CDR3: CASSFVYSNQPQHF
J: TRBJ1-5
D: -
V: TRBV28

CDR3: CATSQGDEQFF
J: TRBJ2-1
D: -
V: TRBV24-1

CDR3: CAWTAVAANYGYTF
J: TRBJ1-2
D: -
V: TRBV30

CDR3: CAEGPNTGELFF
J: TRBJ2-2
D: -
V: TRBV6-2/TRBV6-3

CDR3: CASSFFAGDNTGELFF
J: TRBJ2-2
D: TRBD2
V: TRBV12-3/TRBV12-4

CDR3: CASSLEVAAPGELFF
J: TRBJ2-2
D: -
V: TRBV7-8

CDR3: CASSLPGGDEQYF
J: TRBJ2-7
D: TRBD1
V: TRBV12-3/TRBV12-4

CDR3: CASSLLRDTYQETQYF
J: TRBJ2-5
D: -
V: TRBV5-1

CDR3: CASSWSGTEAFF
J: TRBJ1-1
D: -
V: TRBV19

CDR3: CASTTTGDYNSPLHF
J: TRBJ1-6
D: TRBD1
V: TRBV19

CDR3: CASSSDVNTEAFF
J: TRBJ1-1
D: -
V: TRBV7-3

CDR3: CASSLLGAGGDTIYF
J: TRBJ1-3
D: -
V: TRBV7-9

CDR3: CASFLDRDGSSYNSPLHF
J: TRBJ1-6
D: -
V: TRBV2

CDR3: CASSQEGLAGVSDTQYF
J: TRBJ2-3
D: TRBD2
V: TRBV4-1

CDR3: CASRPGTDNEKLFF
J: TRBJ1-4
D: -
V: TRBV2

CDR3: CASSSTGTGANVLTF
J: TRBJ2-6
D: -
V: TRBV2

CDR3: CASSFGDTGVYEQYF
J: TRBJ2-7
D: TRBD1
V: TRBV5-1

CDR3: CSAVMAQEVQQYF
J: TRBJ2-3
D: -
V: TRBV29-1

CDR3: CASSKDSNNEQFF
J: TRBJ2-1
D: -
V: TRBV12-3/TRBV12-4

CDR3: CASKDSGESSTDTQYF
J: TRBJ2-3
D: -
V: TRBV19

CDR3: CASSQDKIGSSYEQYF
J: TRBJ2-7
D: -
V: TRBV4-1

CDR3: CASSWGGLAGETSYEQYF
J: TRBJ2-7
D: TRBD2
V: TRBV19

CDR3: CASSIGTGSYYGYTF
J: TRBJ1-2
D: TRBD1
V: TRBV5-1

CDR3: CAATGDTGEQYF
J: TRBJ2-7
D: TRBD1
V: TRBV10-2

CDR3: CASSWPAGTGELFF
J: TRBJ2-2
D: -
V: TRBV4-1

CDR3: CASSEAGTTYEQYF
J: TRBJ2-7
D: -
V: TRBV2

CDR3: CASSSHGGYEQYF
J: TRBJ2-7
D: -
V: TRBV28

CDR3: CSVGGGIYNEQFF
J: TRBJ2-1
D: -
V: TRBV29-1

CDR3: CSVVGTSSWQFF
J: TRBJ2-1
D: TRBD2
V: TRBV29-1

CDR3: CSAYQTIVRGQGAYEQYF
J: TRBJ2-7
D: TRBD1
V: TRBV20-1

CDR3: CASSLYQGEKLFF
J: TRBJ1-4
D: -
V: TRBV27

CDR3: CSASGTAYNEQFF
J: TRBJ2-1
D: TRBD1
V: TRBV29-1

CDR3: CASSPFSWRERETQYF
J: TRBJ2-5
D: TRBD2
V: TRBV7-9

CDR3: CASSLGGLGYEQYF
J: TRBJ2-7
D: -
V: TRBV7-6

CDR3: CASSQDSGLLEQYF
J: TRBJ2-7
D: -
V: TRBV18

CDR3: CASSFLGQGFNEQYF
J: TRBJ2-7
D: TRBD1
V: TRBV28